This T cell receptor beta chain comes out of a study of blood T cells in healthy people across ages. Study details: Roughly one uniquely barcoded beta molecule per two T cells was captured.

This clonotype was counted many times. Its target is unknown. A second PCR of 7 to 11 cycles used a sample-barcoded 5' primer and a J-beta primer mix. Template switching added a 12-random-nucleotide identifier to every cDNA molecule. MiXCR, run by TCRdb on the 5' RACE reads, gives a single entry per CDR3 protein. The profile shows 750,000 to 1,000,000 distinct CDR3 sequences, 29% of them singletons. Germline assignment: CDR1 LGHNA and CDR2 YNFKEQ. Trimming shortened V by 1 base and J by 3 bases, and 9 bases separated the two germline ends. The CDR3 spans 14 residues. Overall study findings and caveats: The recorded TCR beta diversity per million T cells decreased in a roughly linear manner with age.

The same specimen was also included in a second study, on T cells of mothers and their children. That work contributes: Sample barcodes and 2-4 random nucleotides came from the second PCR's M1S primer.

V gene TRBV4-2 combines with J gene TRBJ2-5; TRBD1 might be the D (6 bases). This TCR was sampled from a middle-aged woman in good health. Sequencing was performed on blood. As DNA, the CDR3 is TGTGCCAGCAGCCAAGCCCCAGGGGAAGAGACCCAGTACTTC. It translates to CASSQAPGEETQYF.